This T cell receptor (beta chain) was recovered during a study of blood T cell repertoires in COVID-19. Study overall: Samples came from the United States, Italy and Spain, spanning acute and convalescent COVID-19. The cDNA or gDNA used as material had been derived from T cells, B-cell-depleted T cells, or PBMCs.

Original handling: Nucleated cell number was recorded as an estimate derived from reference gene primer amplification. The data were produced by immunoSEQ multiplex PCR, yet TCRdb's version contains in-frame clones alone and is incomplete. Clone size and the V and J calls come from that table; the DNA yielded D and trimming. The table has some 250,000 clones, 86% seen once. V lost 5 bases and J lost 4; bases outside the gene matches: 22. This CDR3 region has 20 residues. Per the germline V gene, CDR1 is MRHNA and CDR2 is SNTAGT. This TCR derives from a man aged 80 or over with acute or convalescent COVID-19. Sequencing was performed on peripheral blood. V is TRBV6-4 and J is TRBJ2-1; 8 bases are shared with TRBD2. CDR3 protein: CASSPGGRLSAGGSYNEQFF. The CDR3 coding sequence is TGTGCCAGCAGTCCGGGTGGTAGGTTGTCGGCGGGAGGTTCGTACAATGAGCAGTTCTTC.